These 16 T cell receptor beta chains share one sample of origin, sequenced in a study of Graves' ophthalmopathy and Graves' hyperthyroidism. Beta-chain TCR CDR3 regions were amplified from RNA transcripts. First-round RT-PCR employed HTBI primers, with a second-round multiplex PCR after it. From the multiplex PCR reads, TCRdb called clonotypes with MiXCR, one entry per CDR3 protein. Here the sample spans hundreds of thousands of distinct CDR3 sequences, approximately 39% being singletons. The source material was peripheral blood. The receptors stem from an adult man with Graves' ophthalmopathy.

This clonotype was detected many times. V usage is TRBV20-1 and J usage is TRBJ1-3; 7 bases are a match to TRBD1. J lost 0 bases, V lost 5 bases, and 1 base had no gene match. This CDR3 spans 13 amino acids. Looked up from germline, CDR1 is DFQATT and CDR2 is SNEGSKA (reference sequence). CDR3 in amino acids: CSAGDSSGNTIYF. CDR3 coding DNA: TGCAGTGCTGGGGACAGCTCTGGAAACACCATATATTTT.

This clonotype has a count of ten or more. The V call is TRBV7-2, the J call TRBJ2-7; 7 bases are a match to TRBD1. Trimming removed 5 bases from V and 7 bases from J; junction bases left unmatched: 14. This CDR3 is 15 amino acids long. The germline CDR1 and CDR2 sequences are SGHTA and FQGNSA. The CDR3 DNA is TGTGCCAGCAGCCCTCCCGGGACAGCCCTACGAGAGCAGTACTTC. Its protein is CASSPPGTALREQYF.

This clonotype has at least ten counts. The chain is built from TRBV14 and TRBJ1-2; 12 nucleotides agree with TRBD1. Germline assignment: CDR1 SGHDN and CDR2 FVKESK. The CDR3 runs to 15 residues. The J segment lost 4 bases and the V segment lost 3 bases, leaving 3 bases of the junction unmatched. The CDR3 sequence is CASSHGTGGAYGYTF. Written as DNA, the CDR3 is TGTGCCAGCAGCCACGGGACAGGGGGCGCCTATGGCTACACCTTC. The whole variable domain, remainder taken from reference TRBV14 and TRBJ1-2, is EAGVTQFPSHSVIEKGQTVTLRCDPISGHDNLYWYRRVMGKEIKFLLHFVKESKQDESGMPNNRFLAERTGGTYSTLKVQPAELEDSGVYFCASSHGTGGAYGYTFGSGTRLTVV.

The rearrangement joins TRBV24-1 to TRBJ1-2, with 10 bases fitting TRBD1. Germline values: CDR1 KGHDR, CDR2 SFDVKD. The CDR3 has 14 residues. With V trimmed by 4 bases and J by 6 bases, 4 bases remained unmatched. DNA for the CDR3: TGTGCCACCAGTGACGGGACAGGGGACGATGGCTACACCTTC. It codes for CATSDGTGDDGYTF.

This clonotype was detected once. The chain links TRBV24-1 to TRBJ1-5; 7 bases align to TRBD1. This CDR3 has 16 amino acids. CDR1 KGHDR and CDR2 SFDVKD come from the germline V gene. V trimming: 4 bases; J trimming: 6 bases; junction bases outside the gene matches: 11. The CDR3 coding sequence is TGTGCCACCAGTGACCGGAAGGGGGCGCGTCCTCAGCCCCAGCATTTT. This gives the protein CATSDRKGARPQPQHF.

This clonotype has at least ten counts. V is TRBV20-1 and J is TRBJ1-3; D unresolved. The V and J ends lost 0 bases and 0 bases respectively, with 9 bases between them. CDR1 and CDR2 (germline): DFQATT, SNEGSKA (reference sequence). The CDR3 covers 15 residues. This chain's CDR3 is CSARDPAYSGNTIYF. The CDR3 DNA is TGCAGTGCTAGAGATCCAGCTTACTCTGGAAACACCATATATTTT.

The rearrangement uses TRBV7-9 and TRBJ1-2; no reliable D call. This CDR3 comprises 17 residues. In germline, CDR1 is SEHNR, CDR2 FQNEAQ (reference sequence). V lost 5 bases, J lost 5 bases, and 24 bases lay in between. DNA for the CDR3: TGTGCCAGCAGCCAACTTATGCTCAGCCCAGCCCCATATGGCTACACCTTC. This translates into CASSQLMLSPAPYGYTF.

This clonotype has only one observation. The chain combines TRBV4-2 with TRBJ1-3, with 10 bases matching TRBD1. Losses at the gene ends were 4 bases for V and 3 bases for J; bases not matched to a gene: 9. This CDR3 has 17 residues. The germline CDR1 and CDR2 sequences are LGHNA and YNFKEQ. The CDR3 DNA sequence: TGTGCCAGCAGCCTCCGGCCGGGGGACAGGGGTGGAAACACCATATATTTT. It specifies CASSLRPGDRGGNTIYF.

The chain is built from TRBV10-3 and TRBJ1-5, with 7 bases matching TRBD1. The V gene end was trimmed by 0 bases and the J gene end by 0 bases; junction bases not matched to a gene: 2. Germline lookup yields CDR1 ENHRY and CDR2 SYGVKD. This CDR3 is built from 16 residues. CDR3 protein: CAISESQGYSNQPQHF. As DNA, the CDR3 is TGTGCCATCAGTGAGTCACAGGGGTATAGCAATCAGCCCCAGCATTTT.

Many counts were recorded for this clonotype. CDR3 in amino acids: CAIRVGLSGSYEQYF. DNA of the CDR3: TGTGCCATCAGGGTGGGACTTTCAGGCTCCTACGAGCAGTACTTC. J is TRBJ2-7 and V is TRBV10-3, with D perhaps TRBD2 (6 bases). Trimming shortened V by 6 bases and J by 0 bases, and 15 bases separated the two germline ends. The CDR3 has 15 amino acids. Germline values: CDR1 ENHRY, CDR2 SYGVKD.

Ten or more counts support this clonotype. This chain links TRBV2 with TRBJ1-5; 9 nucleotides match TRBD1. Losses at the gene ends were 7 bases for V and 4 bases for J; bases not matched to a gene: 11. Germline CDR1 reads SNHLY; CDR2 reads FYNNEI. The CDR3 runs 16 residues. The CDR3 DNA reads TGTGCCAGCACCGCGAGGACGGGACAGGGAAATCAGCCCCAGCATTTT. It encodes CASTARTGQGNQPQHF.

This clonotype was counted ten times or more. The chain has TRBV10-3 and TRBJ2-7; D call uncertain. Germline V gene sequence: CDR1 ENHRY, CDR2 SYGVKD. The CDR3 is 15 residues long. V was pared by 2 bases and J by 3 bases, with 14 bases between. CDR3 sequence reads: CAISENFPGVYEQYF. The DNA for the CDR3 is TGTGCCATCAGTGAGAACTTCCCAGGTGTCTACGAGCAGTACTTC.

CDR3 DNA: TGTGCCAGCAGCAGAAGCAGGGCCGCTAATGAAAAACTGTTTTTT. Protein: CASSRSRAANEKLFF. The chain joins TRBV2 to TRBJ1-4, with a tentative D call TRBD1 (5 bases). Germline V gene sequence: CDR1 SNHLY, CDR2 FYNNEI. This CDR3 has 15 residues. V was cut by 6 bases and J by 3 bases, with 14 bases left in between.

The chain joins TRBV7-8 to TRBJ2-6, with TRBD1 as a possible D gene (7 bases). The germline gives CDR1 SGHVS, CDR2 FQNEAQ. With 3 bases removed from V and 2 bases from J, the gap between germline ends came to 17 bases. The CDR3 length is 18 residues. CDR3 nucleotide sequence: TGTGCCAGCAGCTTGCATCAGGGGGGATTGACTGGGGCCAACGTCCTGACTTTC. Its protein is CASSLHQGGLTGANVLTF.

Comments on this clonotype: A much larger clone is a single base away; this may be a read error. The rearrangement uses TRBV20-1 and TRBJ1-2; 7 bases agree with TRBD1. J gave up 8 bases and V 0 bases, and 6 bases lay outside the gene matches. The germline gives CDR1 DFQATT, CDR2 SNEGSKA (reference sequence). The CDR3 extends over 13 amino acids. The CDR3 sequence is CSARESRGMGYTF. The CDR3 DNA reads TGCAGTGCTAGAGAGTCCAGGGGGATGGGCTACACCTTC.

A remark on this clonotype: The missing conserved phenylalanine or tryptophan at the end of this CDR3 makes a read error likely. CDR3 bases: TGTGCCAGCAGCTTGGGACGGGGGGGGGAGCAGTACTCC. Residues: CASSLGRGGEQYS. The chain employs TRBV7-3 and TRBJ2-7, with 8 bases aligning to TRBD2. The CDR3 is 13 amino acids. V lost 3 bases, J lost 7 bases, and 5 bases stayed unmatched. The germline CDR1 and CDR2 sequences are SGHTA and FQGTGA.